What follows are 14 T cell receptor beta chains derived from one specimen sequenced in a study of T cell repertoires in ileal Crohn's disease (dated by TCRdb to the late 2010s). Receptor amplification or capture employed the immunoSEQ multiplex PCR assay. The immuneACCESS repertoire file appears here via TCRdb, limited to in-frame rearrangements. These files lack a portion of the clones; in checked studies, under half of the deficit traces to unresolved V genes, and the cause of the others is not known. This sample lists roughly 4,000 clones; 76% were detected once. 16% of the sample is in the top ten clones. The specimen sequenced was ileal tissue. Receptor source: an adult with Crohn's disease.

J is TRBJ2-5 and V is TRBV7-7, with D possibly TRBD2 on 6 matching bases. Germline CDR1 SSHAT, CDR2 FNYEAQ (reference sequence). Between the trimmed V and J ends, which lost 2 bases and 2 bases, there was a span of 15 bases. The CDR3 runs to 16 residues. CDR3 in amino acids: CASSLSPSEAQETQYF. Here the CDR3 DNA reads TGTGCCAGCAGCTTATCTCCTAGCGAGGCTCAAGAGACCCAGTACTTC.

The chain is built from TRBV5-1 and TRBJ1-4; D is possibly TRBD1 (5 bases). There are 14 residues in the CDR3. V shed 1 base and J shed 4 bases, with 8 bases lying between them. Per germline, CDR1 SGHRS and CDR2 YFSETQ. The CDR3 loop is CASSLSQGNEKLFF. CDR3 DNA: TGCGCCAGCAGCTTGAGCCAGGGTAATGAAAAACTGTTTTTT.

Of note for this clone: The identical CDR3 is also encoded by other nucleotide sequences in the sample. This chain connects TRBV29-1 to TRBJ2-1; 8 nucleotides align to TRBD2. Looked up from germline, CDR1 is SQVTM and CDR2 is ANQGSEA. V gave up 4 bases and J gave up 3 bases; unmatched junction bases: 17. CDR3 length: 18 amino acids. This CDR3 is CSVVSGGLASGFYNEQFF. The CDR3 bases are TGCAGCGTTGTAAGCGGTGGGCTGGCTAGCGGGTTCTACAATGAGCAGTTCTTC.

The CDR3 bases are TGCGCCAGCAGTGTTGGGATAGCGGGGGTGCGGAACATTCAGTACTTC. It yields the protein CASSVGIAGVRNIQYF. The chain joins TRBV10-2 to TRBJ2-4; the match to TRBD2 covers 9 bases. The CDR3 consists of 16 residues. V dropped 4 bases and J dropped 7; count of bases not matched to a gene: 11. Germline V gene lookup returns CDR1 WSHSY and CDR2 SAAADI.

The chain has TRBV30 and TRBJ2-7; 8 bases fit TRBD2. Germline lookup yields CDR1 GTSNPN and CDR2 SVGIG (reference sequence). V gave up 2 bases and J gave up 6 bases; unmatched junction bases: 3. The CDR3 has 12 residues. The CDR3 region has the DNA TGTGCCTGGAGTCCCGGGACTAGCGAGCAGTACTTC. This translates into CAWSPGTSEQYF.

The V call is TRBV19, the J call TRBJ2-5; perhaps TRBD1 as D (6 bases). The J call is in doubt because the DNA end fits TRBJ2-7 better. Germline V CDR1 and CDR2: LNHDA, SQIVND (reference sequence). The CDR3 consists of 14 residues. The CDR3 DNA sequence: TGTGCCAGTAGTATGCCCGGGACATGGTCCGAGCAGTACTTC. Protein product: CASSMPGTWSEQYF.

This clone has only a few counts. The J gene is TRBJ1-1, the V gene TRBV15, with D unresolved. Trimming stripped 3 bases from V and 4 bases from J, with 9 bases between. CDR3 length: 13 residues. Germline CDR1 is LNHNV and CDR2 is YYDKDF (reference sequence). The CDR3: CATSRVLGTEAFF. The CDR3 nucleotides read TGTGCCACCAGCAGGGTCCTAGGCACTGAAGCTTTCTTT.

Details on this clone: One end of the junction fails to match germline, which may point to a read error. The V call is TRBV11-2, the J call TRBJ2-7; TRBD2 matches at 7 bases. The germline CDR1 and CDR2 sequences are SGHAT and FQNNGV. This CDR3 is 15 amino acids long. CDR3 sequence: CASSLGMGRGYEQYF. In nucleotides, the CDR3 is TGTGCCAGCAGTTTAGGGATGGGGAGGGGCTACGAGCAGTACTTC.

The rearrangement joins TRBV30 to TRBJ1-4; D unclear. This CDR3 has 17 residues. The V and J ends lost 3 bases and 10 bases respectively, with 27 bases between them. The germline V gene has CDR1 GTSNPN and CDR2 SVGIG (reference sequence). The CDR3 protein is CAWREGEGLRTSGKLFF. In DNA, the CDR3 is TGTGCCTGGAGAGAAGGAGAGGGTCTAAGAACCTCTGGAAAACTGTTTTTT.

This chain connects TRBV10-3 to TRBJ2-1; 12 nucleotides match TRBD2. The germline CDR1 and CDR2 sequences are ENHRY and SYGVKD. With V trimmed by 4 bases and J by 9 bases, 10 bases remained unmatched. The CDR3 has 16 amino acids. The CDR3 DNA reads as TGTGCCATCAGTGCAGGACTAGCGGGGCATCTTGGTGAGCAGTTCTTC. As protein: CAISAGLAGHLGEQFF.

CDR3 bases: TGCGCCAGCAGCTTGGCCTCAGGGACAGGTCAAGAGACCCAGTACTTC. Translated: CASSLASGTGQETQYF. The chain uses TRBV5-1 and TRBJ2-5; TRBD1 matches 8 bases. The length of the CDR3 is 16 residues. Germline CDR1 reads SGHRS; CDR2 reads YFSETQ. The trim removed 0 bases at V and 2 bases at J, leaving 6 bases unmatched.

The chain carries TRBV6-1 and TRBJ2-1, with 9 bases aligning to TRBD2. Per the germline V gene, CDR1 is MNHNS and CDR2 is SASEGT. Losses at the gene ends were 5 bases for V and 3 bases for J; bases not matched to a gene: 5. The CDR3 contains 15 residues. CDR3 region: CASSLSGGRYNEQFF. CDR3 coding DNA: TGTGCCAGCAGTTTGAGCGGGGGGCGCTACAATGAGCAGTTCTTC.

The rearrangement joins TRBV19 to TRBJ2-7; 12 bases map to TRBD1. In germline, CDR1 is LNHDA, CDR2 SQIVND (reference sequence). The CDR3 length is 15 residues. J gave up 5 bases and V 5 bases, and 7 bases lay outside the gene matches. CDR3 nucleotides: TGTGCCAGTAGTTTCCGGGACAGGGGGCTGAACGAGCAGTACTTC. It encodes CASSFRDRGLNEQYF.

The table lists this clone with a few counts. The chain is built from TRBV7-5 and TRBJ2-7; TRBD2 was called by the table and not checked on the DNA. TRBV7-5 is tagged as a pseudogene. This CDR3 region has 18 residues. The chain's CDR3 is CVRSLELRRTSGSYEQYF. DNA for the CDR3: TGTGTCAGAAGCTTAGAGCTGAGGAGGACTAGCGGGAGCTACGAGCAGTACTTC.